This TCR beta chain was sequenced during a study of OX40 agonist ivuxolimab in advanced cancers. For the study at large: Three partial responders included one hepatocellular carcinoma patient and two cutaneous melanoma patients.

Only in-frame clones appear in the TCRdb table, and some are missing; sequencing was by immunoSEQ multiplex PCR. The sample includes around 75,000 clones, approximately 88% seen only once; the top ten take more than 8.5%. CDR1 LNHNV and CDR2 YYDKDF come from the germline V gene (reference sequence). J lost 6 bases, V lost 0 bases, and 10 bases had no gene match. The CDR3 totals 16 residues. Overall study results and limits: What antigens the expanded peripheral T cells recognized was never established.

In its sample, this clone was seen a few times. The antigen is unknown. The sample here was CD4+ or CD8+ T cells sorted from blood, taken in a trial of the OX40 agonist ivuxolimab. The sequence was obtained from an adult with an advanced solid tumor such as melanoma, head and neck, liver or kidney cancer. V usage is TRBV15 and J usage is TRBJ2-5; 7 bases are a match to TRBD2. In nucleotides, the CDR3 is TGTGCCACCAGCAGAGAACTAGCGCGAGGGGTTCAGACCCAGTACTTC. Translation gives CATSRELARGVQTQYF.